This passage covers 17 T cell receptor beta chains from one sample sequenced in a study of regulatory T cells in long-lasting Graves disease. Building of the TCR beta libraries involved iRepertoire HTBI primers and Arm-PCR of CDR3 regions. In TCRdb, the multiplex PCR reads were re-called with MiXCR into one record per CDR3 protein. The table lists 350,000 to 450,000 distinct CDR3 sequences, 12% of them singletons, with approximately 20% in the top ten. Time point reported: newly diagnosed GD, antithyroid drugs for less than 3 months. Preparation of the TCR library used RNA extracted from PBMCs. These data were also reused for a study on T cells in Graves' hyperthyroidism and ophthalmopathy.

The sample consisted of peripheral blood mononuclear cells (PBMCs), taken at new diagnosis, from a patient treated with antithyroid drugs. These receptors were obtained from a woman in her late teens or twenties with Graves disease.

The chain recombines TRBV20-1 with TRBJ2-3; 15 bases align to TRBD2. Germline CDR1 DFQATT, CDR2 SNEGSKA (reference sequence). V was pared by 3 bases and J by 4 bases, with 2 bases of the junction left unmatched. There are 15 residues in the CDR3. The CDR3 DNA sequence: TGCAGTGCTAGCGGACTAGCGGGAGGGCCAGATACGCAGTATTTT. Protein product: CSASGLAGGPDTQYF.

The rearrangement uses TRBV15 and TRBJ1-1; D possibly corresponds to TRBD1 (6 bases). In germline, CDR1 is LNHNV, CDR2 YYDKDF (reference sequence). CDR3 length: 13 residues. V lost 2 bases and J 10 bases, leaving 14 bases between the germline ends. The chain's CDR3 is CATSRPLLGGAFF. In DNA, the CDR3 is TGTGCCACCAGCAGACCCCTCTTAGGGGGAGCTTTCTTT.

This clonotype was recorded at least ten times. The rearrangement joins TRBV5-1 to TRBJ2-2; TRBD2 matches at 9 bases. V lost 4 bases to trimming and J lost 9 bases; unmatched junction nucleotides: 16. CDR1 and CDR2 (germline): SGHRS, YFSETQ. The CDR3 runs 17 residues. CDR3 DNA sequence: TGCGCCAGCAGCCCGATACCCGGGACTAGCTACGTCCGGGAGCTGTTTTTT. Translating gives CASSPIPGTSYVRELFF.

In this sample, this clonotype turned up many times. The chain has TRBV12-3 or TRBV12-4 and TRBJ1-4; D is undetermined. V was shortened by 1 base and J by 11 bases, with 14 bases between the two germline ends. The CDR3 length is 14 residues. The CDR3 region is CASSLGGPLGKLFF. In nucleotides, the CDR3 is TGTGCCAGCAGTTTAGGGGGTCCCTTGGGGAAACTGTTTTTT.

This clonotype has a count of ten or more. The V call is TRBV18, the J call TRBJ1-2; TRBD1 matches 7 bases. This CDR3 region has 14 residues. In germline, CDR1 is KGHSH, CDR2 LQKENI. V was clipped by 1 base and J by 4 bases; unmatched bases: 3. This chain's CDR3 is CASSPRQGSYGYTF. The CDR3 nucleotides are TGTGCCAGCTCACCACGACAGGGCAGCTATGGCTACACCTTC.

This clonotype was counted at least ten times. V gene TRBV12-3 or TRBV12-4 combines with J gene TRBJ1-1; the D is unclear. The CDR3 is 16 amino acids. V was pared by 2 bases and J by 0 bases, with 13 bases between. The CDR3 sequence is CASSLIKILMNTEAFF. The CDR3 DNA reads TGTGCCAGCAGTTTAATTAAGATACTCATGAACACTGAAGCTTTCTTT.

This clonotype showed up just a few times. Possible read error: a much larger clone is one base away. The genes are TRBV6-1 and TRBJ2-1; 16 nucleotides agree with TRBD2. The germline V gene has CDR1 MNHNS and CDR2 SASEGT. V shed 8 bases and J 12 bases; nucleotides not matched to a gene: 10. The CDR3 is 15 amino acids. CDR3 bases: TGTGCCAGCGGGGGACTAGCGGGAGGGCCATATGGGCAGTTCTTC. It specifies CASGGLAGGPYGQFF.

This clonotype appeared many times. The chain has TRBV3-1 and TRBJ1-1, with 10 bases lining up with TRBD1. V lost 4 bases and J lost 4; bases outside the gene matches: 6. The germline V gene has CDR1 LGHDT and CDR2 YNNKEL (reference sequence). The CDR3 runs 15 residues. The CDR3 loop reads CASSPSDRGFTEAFF. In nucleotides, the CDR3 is TGTGCCAGCAGCCCCTCGGACAGGGGGTTCACTGAAGCTTTCTTT.

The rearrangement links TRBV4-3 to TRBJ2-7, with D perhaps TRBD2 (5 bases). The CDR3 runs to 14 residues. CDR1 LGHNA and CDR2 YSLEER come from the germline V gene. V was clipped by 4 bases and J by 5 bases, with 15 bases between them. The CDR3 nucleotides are TGCGCCAGCAGCCCATTGGTTTTCGGGAACGAGCAGTACTTC. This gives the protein CASSPLVFGNEQYF.

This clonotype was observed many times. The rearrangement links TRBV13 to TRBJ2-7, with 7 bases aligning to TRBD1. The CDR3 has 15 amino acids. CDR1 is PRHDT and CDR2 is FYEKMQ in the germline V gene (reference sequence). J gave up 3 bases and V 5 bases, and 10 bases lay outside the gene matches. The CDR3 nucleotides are TGTGCCAGCAGCCCGTGGGACAGCCTCGTCTACGAGCAGTACTTC. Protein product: CASSPWDSLVYEQYF.

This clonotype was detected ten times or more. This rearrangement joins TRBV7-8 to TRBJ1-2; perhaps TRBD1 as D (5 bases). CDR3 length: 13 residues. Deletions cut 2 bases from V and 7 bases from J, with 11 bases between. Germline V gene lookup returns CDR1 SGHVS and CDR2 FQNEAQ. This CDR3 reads CASSLSKGPGYTF. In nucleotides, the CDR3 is TGTGCCAGCAGCTTATCGAAGGGACCTGGCTACACCTTC.

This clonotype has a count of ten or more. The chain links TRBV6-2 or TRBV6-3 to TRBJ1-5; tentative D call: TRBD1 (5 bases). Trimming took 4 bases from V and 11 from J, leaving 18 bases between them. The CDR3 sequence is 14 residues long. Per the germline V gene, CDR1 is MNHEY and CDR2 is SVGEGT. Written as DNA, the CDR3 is TGTGCCAGCAGTTCCCTGGGGGGGAGTTGGGCCCAGCATTTT. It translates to CASSSLGGSWAQHF.

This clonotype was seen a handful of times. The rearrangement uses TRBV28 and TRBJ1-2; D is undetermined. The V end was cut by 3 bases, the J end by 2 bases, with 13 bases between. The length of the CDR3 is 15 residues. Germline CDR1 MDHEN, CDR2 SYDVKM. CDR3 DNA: TGTGCCAGCAGTTTGGGTTTGAACGGAAACTATGGCTACACCTTC. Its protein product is CASSLGLNGNYGYTF.

The chain's CDR3 is CASSQALAGVNTGELFF. DNA for the CDR3: TGCGCCAGCAGCCAAGCTCTAGCGGGGGTGAACACCGGGGAGCTGTTTTTT. This rearrangement joins TRBV4-1 to TRBJ2-2; 10 nucleotides align to TRBD2. This CDR3 is built from 17 residues. With V trimmed by 1 base and J by 1 base, 3 bases remained unmatched. Germline-derived CDR1 and CDR2 are MGHRA and YSYEKL.

The CDR3 DNA follows: TGTGCCAGCATGTGGGGAGGCCCTGTTGACACTGAAGCTTTCTTT. This translates into CASMWGGPVDTEAFF. V and J are TRBV6-1 and TRBJ1-1; D uncertain. The germline gives CDR1 MNHNS, CDR2 SASEGT. V lost 7 bases to trimming and J lost 3 bases, with 18 bases between them. The CDR3 spans 15 residues.

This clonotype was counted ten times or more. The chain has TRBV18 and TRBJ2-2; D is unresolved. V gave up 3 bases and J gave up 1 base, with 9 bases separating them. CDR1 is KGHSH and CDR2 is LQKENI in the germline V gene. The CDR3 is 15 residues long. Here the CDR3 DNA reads TGTGCCAGCTCACCCTGGACCAAGAACACCGGGGAGCTGTTTTTT. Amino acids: CASSPWTKNTGELFF.

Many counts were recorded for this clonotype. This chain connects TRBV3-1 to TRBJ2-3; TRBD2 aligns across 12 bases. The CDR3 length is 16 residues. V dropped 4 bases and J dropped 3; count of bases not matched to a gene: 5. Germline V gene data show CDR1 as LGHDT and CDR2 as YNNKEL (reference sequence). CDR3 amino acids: CASSLGLAGRTDTQYF. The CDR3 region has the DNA TGTGCCAGCAGCCTCGGACTAGCGGGGCGAACAGATACGCAGTATTTT.